Below are 30 T cell receptor beta chains sequenced from a single sample in a study of blood T cells in healthy people across ages. Primers used in a second PCR of roughly 6 to 11 cycles were a sample-barcoded 5' primer and a J-beta primer mix. MiXCR was run by TCRdb on the 5' RACE reads, yielding one entry per CDR3 protein. The table has about 1.5 million distinct CDR3 sequences, roughly 43% seen once. The sequenced material came from blood. These receptors all come from a woman aged 18 to 35 in good health.

The chain employs TRBV12-3 or TRBV12-4 and TRBJ2-1, with 10 bases lining up with TRBD2. The CDR3 covers 16 residues. The ends lost 5 bases at V and 2 bases at J; junction bases unmatched: 6. CDR3 residues: CASSLLGLAAYNEQFF. The CDR3 nucleotides read TGTGCCAGCAGTCTCCTTGGACTAGCGGCCTACAATGAGCAGTTCTTC.

The V and J genes are TRBV4-1 and TRBJ1-2; D gene uncertain. Germline loops: CDR1 MGHRA, CDR2 YSYEKL. The CDR3 consists of 15 residues. V shed 0 bases and J shed 4 bases, with 12 bases lying between them. In nucleotides, the CDR3 is TGCGCCAGCAGCCAAGAGACTGAAGCAGCCTATGGCTACACCTTC. Protein product: CASSQETEAAYGYTF.

This clonotype was seen only a few times. This chain's CDR3 is CASSLAGSYYGYTF. Here the CDR3 DNA reads TGCGCCAGCAGCTTGGCCGGATCCTACTATGGCTACACCTTC. The chain carries TRBV5-1 and TRBJ1-2, with D uncertain. Germline assignment: CDR1 SGHRS and CDR2 YFSETQ. Trimming pared 0 bases from V and 3 bases from J, leaving 9 bases between. The CDR3 is 14 residues long.

The V gene is TRBV29-1, the J gene TRBJ2-1; 10 bases fit TRBD1. Germline CDR1 SQVTM, CDR2 ANQGSEA. The CDR3 sequence is 13 residues long. Trimming took 6 bases from V and 7 from J; bases not matched to a gene: 6. CDR3 sequence: CSVPGQGSNEQFF. For the CDR3, the DNA is TGCAGCGTACCGGGACAGGGGTCAAATGAGCAGTTCTTC.

Concerning this clonotype: The junction departs from the called germline gene at one end, perhaps through a read error. The rearrangement joins TRBV7-9 to TRBJ1-2; no definite D call. This CDR3 comprises 14 residues. The germline gives CDR1 SEHNR, CDR2 FQNEAQ (reference sequence). As DNA, the CDR3 is TGTGCCAGCAGCTTATCCGGGATGAACTACGGCTACACCTTC. Amino acid sequence: CASSLSGMNYGYTF. Drawing the rest from reference TRBV7-9 and TRBJ1-2, the complete variable domain is DTGVSQNPRHKITKRGQNVTFRCDPISEHNRLYWYRQTLGQGPEFLTYFQNEAQLEKSRLLSDRFSAERPKGSFSTLEIQRTEQGDSAMYLCASSLSGMNYGYTFGSGTRLTVV.

The chain employs TRBV20-1 and TRBJ2-4; no clear D gene. The J call may be incorrect, as the DNA end agrees better with TRBJ2-7. The CDR3 is made up of 12 amino acids. CDR1 and CDR2 from the germline V gene are DFQATT and SNEGSKA (reference sequence). This CDR3 is CSARLVGYEQYF. The CDR3, as DNA: TGCAGTGCTCGTTTAGTTGGTTACGAGCAGTACTTC.

This clonotype turned up a few times. The chain recombines TRBV7-9 with TRBJ1-1, with 11 bases matching TRBD1. J gave up 4 bases and V 3 bases, and 4 bases lay outside the gene matches. The CDR3 spans 15 residues. CDR1 and CDR2 from the germline V gene are SEHNR and FQNEAQ (reference sequence). CDR3 DNA sequence: TGTGCCAGCAGCTTTGGACAGGGGGCCGGCACTGAAGCTTTCTTT. Amino acids: CASSFGQGAGTEAFF.

There are a few counts of this clonotype. The chain is built from TRBV6-4 and TRBJ1-5; possible D gene TRBD1, 5 bases. Germline CDR1 and CDR2: MRHNA and SNTAGT. Trimming took off 2 bases at V and 1 base at J, with 12 bases between the two ends. The CDR3 is 16 amino acids. CDR3 amino acids: CASSDSQGVSNQPQHF. CDR3 coding DNA: TGTGCCAGCAGTGACAGCCAGGGTGTGAGCAATCAGCCCCAGCATTTT.

J is TRBJ2-1 and V is TRBV29-1; no clear D gene. CDR3 length equals 10 residues. Trimming removed 0 bases from V and 6 bases from J, with 0 bases in between. CDR1 is SQVTM and CDR2 is ANQGSEA in the germline V gene. CDR3 DNA: TGCAGCGTTGAAGACAATGAGCAGTTCTTC. The encoded protein is CSVEDNEQFF.

The chain recombines TRBV6-5 with TRBJ2-1; 13 bases map to TRBD2. Germline assignment: CDR1 MNHEY and CDR2 SVGAGI. The V and J ends lost 8 bases and 12 bases, in that order; junction bases with no gene match: 10. The CDR3 runs 14 residues. The CDR3 spells CASGTSGATEGQFF. As DNA, the CDR3 is TGTGCCAGCGGGACTAGCGGGGCCACGGAGGGGCAGTTCTTC.

The chain uses TRBV7-2 and TRBJ2-5; D ambiguous. Germline-derived CDR1 and CDR2 are SGHTA and FQGNSA. This CDR3 contains 16 residues. The ends were cut back, 5 bases at V and 5 bases at J, with 21 bases in the middle. In DNA, the CDR3 is TGTGCCAGCAGCCGCGAACGTGTAGGGTTGTGGGAGACCCAGTACTTC. Encoded protein: CASSRERVGLWETQYF.

This chain connects TRBV4-3 to TRBJ2-5; 14 bases fit TRBD2. There are 16 residues in the CDR3. V shed 3 bases and J 4 bases; nucleotides not matched to a gene: 4. Germline CDR1 reads LGHNA; CDR2 reads YSLEER. Here the CDR3 DNA reads TGCGCCAGCAGCCAGGGGACTAGCGGGGGTGTAGAGACCCAGTACTTC. It codes for CASSQGTSGGVETQYF.

V and J are TRBV12-3 or TRBV12-4 and TRBJ1-2, with TRBD1 matching over 9 bases. Losses at the gene ends were 5 bases for V and 0 bases for J; bases not matched to a gene: 7. There are 16 residues in the CDR3. CDR3: CASSGGQGLSNYGYTF. The CDR3 nucleotides read TGTGCCAGCAGTGGGGGACAGGGCCTGTCTAACTATGGCTACACCTTC.

Ten or more counts support this clonotype. The chain couples TRBV5-1 to TRBJ2-3, with D unclear. The V end lost 7 bases, the J end lost 2 bases, and 14 bases lay between the germline ends. The CDR3 consists of 14 residues. Per the germline V gene, CDR1 is SGHRS and CDR2 is YFSETQ. CDR3 protein: CASSPSLDTDTQYF. CDR3 in DNA: TGCGCCAGCTCCCCATCTCTAGACACAGATACGCAGTATTTT.

In this sample, this clonotype turned up once. A much larger clone lies one base from this, so it may be a read error. The gene calls are TRBV9 and TRBJ2-5; D is uncertain. CDR3 length equals 15 residues. The ends were cut back, 3 bases at V and 5 bases at J, with 17 bases in the middle. Germline-derived CDR1 and CDR2 are SGDLS and YYNGEE. The CDR3 DNA reads as TGTGCCAGCAGCGCAAGCTGTGTCCCGAGGGAGACCCAGTACTTC. Protein: CASSASCVPRETQYF.

This clonotype was seen only a few times. The CDR3 sequence is CASSSTSGAFYSYNEQFF. In DNA form, the CDR3 reads TGTGCCAGCAGTTCTACTAGCGGGGCCTTCTACTCCTACAATGAGCAGTTCTTC. V is TRBV7-9 and J is TRBJ2-1, with 10 positions matching TRBD2. The CDR3 has 18 residues. With V trimmed by 6 bases and J by 0 bases, 11 bases remained unmatched. The germline V gene encodes CDR1 SEHNR and CDR2 FQNEAQ (reference sequence).

This clonotype was counted a single time. The J gene is TRBJ1-1, the V gene TRBV10-3, with D unresolved. The CDR3 has 14 amino acids. The V gene lost 4 bases and the J gene lost 0 bases, with 9 bases spanning the gap. Germline V gene data show CDR1 as ENHRY and CDR2 as SYGVKD. CDR3: CAISVSGMNTEAFF. The CDR3 DNA follows: TGTGCCATCAGTGTCTCCGGTATGAACACTGAAGCTTTCTTT.

The chain has TRBV12-3 or TRBV12-4 and TRBJ2-5, with D possibly being TRBD2 (6 bases). The CDR3 length is 15 residues. Between the trimmed V and J ends, which lost 2 bases and 3 bases, there was a span of 13 bases. In DNA, the CDR3 is TGTGCCAGCAGTTTATTGGCTAGCGCTGAAGAGACCCAGTACTTC. Translation: CASSLLASAEETQYF.

This clonotype came up a few times. The chain links TRBV12-3 or TRBV12-4 to TRBJ1-2; D gene ambiguous. This CDR3 spans 14 amino acids. With 4 bases removed from V and 3 bases from J, the gap between germline ends came to 12 bases. CDR3 protein: CASSSSLSYYGYTF. The CDR3 region has the DNA TGTGCCAGCAGTTCCAGTTTATCTTACTATGGCTACACCTTC.

The sample holds a few counts of this clonotype. This chain joins TRBV11-2 and TRBJ1-2; maybe TRBD1 (6 bases). The germline V gene encodes CDR1 SGHAT and CDR2 FQNNGV. The CDR3 has 16 residues. V was pared by 11 bases and J by 1 base, with 23 bases between. In DNA form, the CDR3 reads TGTGCCGCTATGAGTTGGGGGGCGCCTGTTAACTATGGCTACACCTTC. Amino acid sequence: CAAMSWGAPVNYGYTF.

This rearrangement joins TRBV6-5 to TRBJ2-1; TRBD2 aligns across 15 bases. In germline, CDR1 is MNHEY, CDR2 SVGAGI. With V trimmed by 4 bases and J by 7 bases, 8 bases remained unmatched. The CDR3 is 17 amino acids. In DNA, the CDR3 is TGTGCCAGCAGTTCAAGACCGGGACTAGCGGGAGGAAATGAGCAGTTCTTC. Protein sequence: CASSSRPGLAGGNEQFF.

The chain carries TRBV7-9 and TRBJ2-5, with a tentative D call TRBD1 (6 bases). CDR1 and CDR2 from the germline V gene are SEHNR and FQNEAQ (reference sequence). The ends were cut back, 5 bases at V and 1 base at J, with 14 bases in the middle. This CDR3 is built from 15 residues. CDR3 sequence (DNA): TGTGCCAGCAGCACCCAAGGACAGCCCCAAGAGACCCAGTACTTC. This gives the protein CASSTQGQPQETQYF.

This clonotype occurred a few times. The rearrangement links TRBV27 to TRBJ2-3, with D tentatively TRBD2 (5 bases). The V end lost 4 bases, the J end lost 5 bases, and 10 bases lay between the germline ends. Germline CDR1 and CDR2: MNHEY and SMNVEV (reference sequence). CDR3 length: 13 residues. The DNA of the CDR3 is TGTGCCAGCAGTTCCTTTCGGGGAGATACGCAGTATTTT. Translating gives CASSSFRGDTQYF.

This sequence joins TRBV15 and TRBJ2-1, with 8 bases that match TRBD2. CDR1 and CDR2 from the germline V gene are LNHNV and YYDKDF (reference sequence). The CDR3 loop spans 14 amino acids. Unmatched junction bases numbered 2, after V lost 3 bases and J lost 4 bases. The chain's CDR3 is CATSRTSDYNEQFF. CDR3 coding DNA: TGTGCCACCAGCAGGACTAGCGATTACAATGAGCAGTTCTTC. Supplemented by reference TRBV15 and TRBJ2-1, the full variable domain reads DAMVIQNPRYQVTQFGKPVTLSCSQTLNHNVMYWYQQKSSQAPKLLFHYYDKDFNNEADTPDNFQSRRPNTSFCFLDIRSPGLGDTAMYLCATSRTSDYNEQFFGPGTRLTVL.

The rearrangement links TRBV29-1 to TRBJ1-2, with D maybe TRBD1 (6 bases). The CDR3 contains 15 residues. Germline V gene data show CDR1 as SQVTM and CDR2 as ANQGSEA. Trimming took off 1 base at V and 1 base at J, with 13 bases between the two ends. In nucleotides, the CDR3 is TGCAGCGTTGAAGGGGGGCGGCCCAATAACTATGGCTACACCTTC. Protein sequence: CSVEGGRPNNYGYTF.

The chain recombines TRBV2 with TRBJ1-4; 9 bases map to TRBD1. This CDR3 spans 14 amino acids. Trimming removed 6 bases from V and 3 bases from J; junction bases left unmatched: 2. Germline assignment: CDR1 SNHLY and CDR2 FYNNEI. The CDR3 nucleotides read TGTGCCAGCAGAGGGACAGGGTCTAATGAAAAACTGTTTTTT. Translated, it gives CASRGTGSNEKLFF.

The chain is built from TRBV3-1 and TRBJ2-5; 8 bases agree with TRBD2. V shed 7 bases and J 5 bases; nucleotides not matched to a gene: 9. The CDR3 contains 14 residues. Germline V gives CDR1 LGHDT, CDR2 YNNKEL (reference sequence). Here the CDR3 reads CASNIAGPLETQYF. CDR3 nucleotide sequence: TGTGCCAGCAACATAGCGGGGCCGCTGGAGACCCAGTACTTC.

The rearrangement uses TRBV20-1 and TRBJ2-5, with D possibly TRBD1 on 6 matching bases. The CDR3 has 16 residues. The V gene's germline CDR1 is DFQATT and CDR2 SNEGSKA (reference sequence). With 0 bases removed from V and 4 bases from J, the gap between germline ends came to 18 bases. The CDR3 region has the DNA TGCAGTGCTAGAGATCTAAGGGGGATGAGTAGAGAGACCCAGTACTTC. This sequence encodes CSARDLRGMSRETQYF.

The chain recombines TRBV11-2 with TRBJ1-4, with D tentatively TRBD1 (6 bases). The CDR3 is 13 amino acids. Germline CDR1 SGHAT, CDR2 FQNNGV. V was cut by 3 bases and J by 12 bases, with 14 bases left in between. The CDR3 DNA follows: TGTGCCAGCAGCTTGGCAAGACAGGCTGAACTGTTTTTT. It translates to CASSLARQAELFF.

This clonotype was recorded a few times. The chain has TRBV3-1 and TRBJ2-6, with no clear D. V dropped 5 bases and J dropped 1 base, with 12 bases sitting between them. CDR3 size: 16 residues. Per germline, CDR1 LGHDT and CDR2 YNNKEL (reference sequence). CDR3 nucleotides: TGTGCCAGCAGCGAACATCACCGATCTGGGGCCAACGTCCTGACTTTC. Its protein product is CASSEHHRSGANVLTF.